These T cell receptor beta chains were read from a single sample in a study of cytomegalovirus exposure and HLA in healthy donors. Only in-frame clones appear in the TCRdb table, and some are missing; sequencing was by immunoSEQ multiplex PCR. The table lists tens of thousands of clones, around nine tenths of them singletons. The sequencing sample was made of PBMCs. These receptors originate from a woman aged 18-30 years in good health and CMV-seropositive. CDR3s leave out the opening cysteine and the closing phenylalanine or tryptophan. The D gene is left open where the match is weak.

TRBV28 | 12 | - | ASRPLNERNEQF
TRBV4-1 | 13 | TRBD1 | ASSSYRGRLTEAF
TRBV5-6 | 11 | - | ASSLGGYNEQF
TRBV19 | 11 | TRBD1 | ATQGEADSPLH
TRBV30 | 15 | - | AWSVHPGSGSNQPQH
TRBV28 | 11 | - | ASSFTAGQPQH
TRBV7-6 | 11 | - | ASSSTFRYEQY
TRBV19 | 16 | TRBD1 | ASREGGQGVKSNQPQH
TRBV19 | 12 | - | ASTVGGPTDTQY
TRBV10-3 | 13 | TRBD1 | AISELGQGTETQY
TRBV7-2 | 13 | TRBD1 | ASSLQGAGNSPLH
TRBV9 | 14 | TRBD1 | ASSVGTGGSNQPQH
TRBV7-3 | 11 | TRBD1 | ASSPTGLDEQY
TRBV5-1 | 11 | - | ASSGTVYTEAF
TRBV28 | 11 | TRBD1 | ASSWTGPYEQY
TRBV2 | 11 | TRBD1 | ASSGDRGHTIY
TRBV5-6 | 12 | - | ASSLSGQFRTIY
TRBV19 | 14 | TRBD1 | ATPVRGQGFNEKLF
TRBV28 | 10 | - | ASSGVPDTQY
TRBV5-1 | 12 | - | ASSLGALDYGYT
TRBV15 | 12 | - | ATSRDLRGTEAF
TRBV5-1 | 14 | - | ASSLAGRGRTDTQY
TRBV5-6 | 13 | - | ASSIAGASGNTIY
TRBV5-4 | 16 | TRBD1 | ASTDPSGQGANTGELF
TRBV7-9 | 10 | - | ASSPGTDTQY
TRBV12-5 | 12 | - | ASGSYLVTDTQY
TRBV30 | 9 | - | AWVRSAGYT
TRBV12-5 | 11 | TRBD1 | ASGLTGADTQY
TRBV29-1 | 10 | TRBD2 | SVESQRGRQY
TRBV19 | 13 | - | ATQDRLTSNYGYT
TRBV7-9 | 13 | - | ASSFGGTSNQPQH
TRBV5-4 | 13 | - | ATTFGGATTDTQY
TRBV9 | 11 | - | ASSVGRVETQY
TRBV7-3 | 13 | TRBD2 | ASSTGGSGGNEQF
TRBV19 | 12 | - | ASSIGLASYEQY
TRBV5-1 | 11 | TRBD1 | ASSVTGSETQY
TRBV5-1 | 14 | - | ASSLVQGRGTDTQY
TRBV5-4 | 13 | TRBD1 | ASSKDRQGTGELF
TRBV7-9 | 15 | TRBD1 | ASSFWLSGRQGAEAF
TRBV18 | 12 | - | ASSPGQDNQPQH
TRBV5-1 | 15 | - | ASSSWPQTGMNTEAF
TRBV5-1 | 12 | TRBD1 | ASSRDSTSYEQY
TRBV11-2 | 12 | TRBD1 | ASSTGTGFTEAF